This TCR beta chain originates from a study of regulatory T cells in long-lasting Graves disease. For TCR beta, libraries came from iRepertoire HTBI primers and Arm-PCR of CDR3 regions. Each CDR3 protein is one row after TCRdb ran MiXCR on the multiplex PCR reads. Of around 500,000 distinct CDR3 sequences listed, around 12% are singletons. This CDR3 contains 14 residues. The junction had 5 bases not matched to a gene; V was cut back by 6 bases and J by 3 bases. Looked up from germline, CDR1 is WSHSY and CDR2 is SAAADI. Time point meaning: newly diagnosed GD, antithyroid drugs for less than 3 months. The TCR library used RNA extracted from PBMCs. This sample was shared with a second study, whose subject was T cells in Graves' hyperthyroidism and ophthalmopathy. Per that study: Primed by the HTBI set, a first-round RT-PCR was run on the TCR CDR3. The model's output predicted ophthalmopathy at a median of approximately 6.5 months prior to onset.

Sequenced here: peripheral blood mononuclear cells (PBMCs), sampled at new diagnosis, from a patient treated with antithyroid drugs. The chain recombines TRBV10-2 with TRBJ1-5; 7 nucleotides match TRBD1. This receptor was identified in a woman in her thirties with Graves disease. DNA of the CDR3: TGCGCCAGCAGAGCAGGACAGGTCAATCAGCCCCAGCATTTT. It specifies CASRAGQVNQPQHF.